Presented here are 26 T cell receptor beta chains from one specimen sequenced in a study of shared clonotypes between healthy human individuals. Naive CD8 populations comprised CD45RO-negative cells positively selected for CCR7, excluding terminally differentiated effector memory CD45RA+ cells. The repertoire was sequenced with immunoSEQ multiplex PCR; TCRdb's copy has only in-frame clones and lacks some. Counted here are about 1.9 million clones, just under 95% occurring once; the ten biggest clones make up under 2%. The sample taken for sequencing was naive CD8+ T cells from PBMCs. These TCRs come from a man aged 18 to 29 in good health. Some clones in this sample may be carry-over from other donors' samples.

The chain links TRBV28 to TRBJ2-1; D possibly corresponds to TRBD2 (5 bases). Trimming left V 3 bases short and J 2 bases short, with 11 bases between. CDR3 size: 15 residues. Germline loops: CDR1 MDHEN, CDR2 SYDVKM. CDR3 bases: TGTGCCAGCAGTTTCGAGGGTTGGCCCTACAATGAGCAGTTCTTC. Encoded protein: CASSFEGWPYNEQFF.

V gene TRBV19 combines with J gene TRBJ2-2, with TRBD2 as a possible D gene (5 bases). Trimming cost V 5 bases and J 0 bases, with 16 bases left between them. The CDR3 has 17 amino acids. Germline V gene data show CDR1 as LNHDA and CDR2 as SQIVND (reference sequence). The CDR3 DNA reads as TGTGCCAGTAGTGGACTCCGAATTGAGGCGAACACCGGGGAGCTGTTTTTT. Amino acids: CASSGLRIEANTGELFF.

This CDR3 reads CASSLLRRGGRAYEQYF. The CDR3 bases are TGTGCCAGCAGTTTATTACGAAGAGGGGGGAGGGCCTACGAGCAGTACTTC. The V call is TRBV27, the J call TRBJ2-7, with D possibly being TRBD2 (7 bases). Germline V lookup: CDR1 MNHEY, CDR2 SMNVEV (reference sequence). This CDR3 region has 17 residues. V dropped 1 base and J dropped 2 bases, with 18 bases sitting between them.

The chain combines TRBV19 with TRBJ1-5; D not resolved. Trimming took 8 bases from V and 0 from J, leaving 5 bases between them. The CDR3 has 12 residues. Germline-derived CDR1 and CDR2 are LNHDA and SQIVND (reference sequence). The CDR3 loop reads CASGSSNQPQHF. In nucleotides, the CDR3 is TGTGCCAGTGGAAGTAGCAATCAGCCCCAGCATTTT.

The V gene is TRBV5-4, the J gene TRBJ2-3; TRBD1 matches at 8 bases. Germline assignment: CDR1 SGHNT and CDR2 YYREEE (reference sequence). With V trimmed by 0 bases and J by 2 bases, 2 bases remained unmatched. CDR3 size: 15 residues. The CDR3 is CASSLGQGFTDTQYF. The CDR3 nucleotides are TGTGCCAGCAGCTTGGGACAGGGGTTCACAGATACGCAGTATTTT.

The chain combines TRBV16 with TRBJ2-5, with D uncertain. Germline assignment: CDR1 KGHSY and CDR2 FQNENV. The CDR3 is 14 amino acids. Trimming removed 2 bases from V and 1 base from J, with 8 bases in between. CDR3 nucleotides: TGTGCCAGCAGCCAAAAGTTCAGCCAAGAGACCCAGTACTTC. Its protein is CASSQKFSQETQYF.

This chain links TRBV7-9 with TRBJ2-1, with TRBD2 identical over 11 bases. The CDR3 covers 16 residues. From germline, CDR1 is SEHNR and CDR2 FQNEAQ (reference sequence). V gave up 5 bases and J gave up 3 bases; unmatched junction bases: 6. CDR3 residues: CASSQSGLAVYNEQFF. DNA for the CDR3: TGTGCCAGCAGCCAGTCGGGACTAGCGGTCTACAATGAGCAGTTCTTC.

The rearrangement links TRBV11-3 to TRBJ2-7; D is unresolved. CDR3 length equals 13 residues. Germline V lookup: CDR1 SGHNT, CDR2 YENEEA. Trimming left V 5 bases short and J 3 bases short, with 11 bases between. CDR3 DNA: TGTGCCAGCAGCCTGGTGTCGGGCTACGAGCAGTACTTC. Translation: CASSLVSGYEQYF.

CDR3 amino acids: CASSNTGTSGGYTF. DNA for the CDR3: TGTGCCAGCAGTAACACCGGGACTTCGGGGGGCTACACCTTC. The chain links TRBV6-4 to TRBJ1-2; D is possibly TRBD1 (5 bases). Germline CDR1 and CDR2: MRHNA and SNTAGT. The CDR3 covers 14 residues. V was shortened by 5 bases and J by 8 bases, with 18 bases between the two germline ends.

The chain employs TRBV7-2 and TRBJ2-5, with TRBD2 as a possible D gene (5 bases). CDR1 is SGHTA and CDR2 is FQGNSA in the germline V gene. V was cut by 0 bases and J by 2 bases, with 7 bases left in between. The CDR3 totals 14 residues. CDR3 protein: CASSLAGDQETQYF. The CDR3 DNA reads TGTGCCAGCAGCTTAGCGGGAGATCAAGAGACCCAGTACTTC.

The CDR3 loop reads CASERSSYNEQFF. CDR3 bases: TGTGCCTCGGAGCGGAGCTCCTACAATGAGCAGTTCTTC. This chain joins TRBV13 and TRBJ2-1, with D possibly being TRBD2 (5 bases). This CDR3 comprises 13 residues. Trimming took 11 bases from V and 0 from J, leaving 11 bases between them. Germline V gene data show CDR1 as PRHDT and CDR2 as FYEKMQ (reference sequence). The whole variable domain, remainder taken from reference TRBV13 and TRBJ2-1, is AAGVIQSPRHLIKEKRETATLKCYPIPRHDTVYWYQQGPGQDPQFLISFYEKMQSDKGSIPDRFSAQQFSDYHSELNMSSLELGDSALYFCASERSSYNEQFFGPGTRLTVL.

The chain links TRBV27 to TRBJ1-5; TRBD1 might be the D (5 bases). The germline V gene encodes CDR1 MNHEY and CDR2 SMNVEV (reference sequence). This CDR3 contains 15 residues. Trimming left V 6 bases short and J 2 bases short, with 14 bases between. CDR3 sequence (DNA): TGTGCCAGCAGCCGGGGACCGGGAGGCAATCAGCCCCAGCATTTT. It encodes CASSRGPGGNQPQHF.

The V and J genes are TRBV9 and TRBJ1-1; D gene ambiguous. V shed 4 bases and J shed 4 bases, with 11 bases lying between them. This CDR3 spans 13 amino acids. CDR1 SGDLS and CDR2 YYNGEE come from the germline V gene. The CDR3 nucleotides read TGTGCCAGCAGCTCCAGCCTGGGCACTGAAGCTTTCTTT. Translated: CASSSSLGTEAFF. Full variable domain (remainder filled in from reference TRBV9 and TRBJ1-1): DSGVTQTPKHLITATGQRVTLRCSPRSGDLSVYWYQQSLDQGLQFLIQYYNGEERAKGNILERFSAQQFPDLHSELNLSSLELGDSALYFCASSSSLGTEAFFGQGTRLTVV.

The gene calls are TRBV7-9 and TRBJ2-6; no clear D. Trimming shortened V by 1 base and J by 0 bases, and 4 bases separated the two germline ends. CDR1 and CDR2 from the germline V gene are SEHNR and FQNEAQ (reference sequence). The CDR3 sequence is 15 residues long. Written as DNA, the CDR3 is TGTGCCAGCAGCTTAGATTCCTCTGGGGCCAACGTCCTGACTTTC. Amino acids: CASSLDSSGANVLTF.

The chain couples TRBV10-3 to TRBJ2-3; 7 nucleotides agree with TRBD2. Germline assignment: CDR1 ENHRY and CDR2 SYGVKD. This CDR3 contains 15 residues. V dropped 0 bases and J dropped 4; count of bases not matched to a gene: 4. In DNA form, the CDR3 reads TGTGCCATCAGTGAGTCAGCTAGCGGAGCAGATACGCAGTATTTT. Translating gives CAISESASGADTQYF.

The rearrangement links TRBV4-1 to TRBJ2-1; no firm D call. CDR1 is MGHRA and CDR2 is YSYEKL in the germline V gene. The V gene lost 4 bases and the J gene lost 0 bases, with 10 bases spanning the gap. The CDR3 sequence is 15 residues long. CDR3 sequence: CASSPIGPSYNEQFF. CDR3 in DNA: TGCGCCAGCAGCCCCATCGGGCCCTCCTACAATGAGCAGTTCTTC.

V is TRBV7-9 and J is TRBJ2-7; 11 bases line up with TRBD1. After removal of 4 bases from V and 2 bases from J, the junction contained 10 bases not matched to a gene. CDR1 SEHNR and CDR2 FQNEAQ come from the germline V gene (reference sequence). The CDR3 runs to 17 residues. CDR3: CASSSDNKGQGAYEQYF. Written as DNA, the CDR3 is TGTGCCAGCAGCTCTGATAACAAGGGACAGGGGGCCTACGAGCAGTACTTC.

Of note for this clone: Additional DNA sequences in this sample encode the identical CDR3. The chain has TRBV6-1 and TRBJ2-7; D gene uncertain. Germline CDR1 is MNHNS and CDR2 is SASEGT. The CDR3 is made up of 13 amino acids. Deletions cut 2 bases from V and 2 bases from J, with 7 bases between. Here the CDR3 reads CASSERGTYEQYF. The CDR3, as DNA: TGTGCCAGCAGTGAAAGAGGAACCTACGAGCAGTACTTC.

This chain connects TRBV15 to TRBJ2-2; D is possibly TRBD2 (5 bases). Per germline, CDR1 LNHNV and CDR2 YYDKDF (reference sequence). The CDR3 length is 15 residues. Trimming shortened V by 0 bases and J by 5 bases, and 10 bases separated the two germline ends. CDR3 in DNA: TGTGCCACCAGCAGAGATGATGAGGGTACCGGGGAGCTGTTTTTT. Translated: CATSRDDEGTGELFF.

V and J are TRBV10-3 and TRBJ2-7; 7 positions agree with TRBD1. CDR3 length: 14 residues. After removal of 3 bases from V and 4 bases from J, the junction contained 6 bases not matched to a gene. CDR1 ENHRY and CDR2 SYGVKD come from the germline V gene. The CDR3 bases are TGTGCCATCAGTGAAGGGACAGAAAAATACGAGCAGTACTTC. It yields the protein CAISEGTEKYEQYF.

This chain connects TRBV7-8 to TRBJ2-5; no clear D gene. Germline-derived CDR1 and CDR2 are SGHVS and FQNEAQ. The CDR3 length is 16 residues. Trimming cost V 5 bases and J 0 bases, with 16 bases left between them. Written as DNA, the CDR3 is TGTGCCAGCAGCATTAGATACAACCGGGACCAAGAGACCCAGTACTTC. It translates to CASSIRYNRDQETQYF.

The gene calls are TRBV27 and TRBJ2-3; D uncertain. The CDR3 spans 14 residues. With 6 bases removed from V and 0 bases from J, the gap between germline ends came to 10 bases. The V gene's germline CDR1 is MNHEY and CDR2 SMNVEV (reference sequence). CDR3 in amino acids: CASSPVFSTDTQYF. The CDR3 DNA reads TGTGCCAGCAGCCCAGTCTTTAGCACAGATACGCAGTATTTT.

The CDR3 spells CASSQAIAFEQFF. Here the CDR3 DNA reads TGTGCCAGCAGCCAAGCTATAGCATTTGAGCAGTTCTTC. The V and J genes are TRBV14 and TRBJ2-1; D not certain. Per the germline V gene, CDR1 is SGHDN and CDR2 is FVKESK. The CDR3 spans 13 residues. V lost 1 base, J lost 9 bases, and 10 bases lay in between.

The chain uses TRBV5-1 and TRBJ2-1; 10 bases align to TRBD1. V shed 2 bases and J 3 bases; nucleotides not matched to a gene: 2. The CDR3 consists of 15 residues. Per germline, CDR1 SGHRS and CDR2 YFSETQ. In nucleotides, the CDR3 is TGCGCCAGCAGCTTTAGGGACAGGGGCTACAATGAGCAGTTCTTC. Its translation: CASSFRDRGYNEQFF.

Note on this clone: This CDR3 is also generated by other DNA sequences in the sample. The rearrangement uses TRBV7-8 and TRBJ2-7; D not resolved. CDR3 size: 12 residues. V was trimmed by 3 bases and J by 0 bases, leaving 3 bases between them. Germline V gives CDR1 SGHVS, CDR2 FQNEAQ. DNA for the CDR3: TGTGCCAGCAGCTTTACCTCCTACGAGCAGTACTTC. Protein sequence: CASSFTSYEQYF.

The chain links TRBV29-1 to TRBJ2-1, with D uncertain. This CDR3 is built from 12 residues. The V gene's germline CDR1 is SQVTM and CDR2 ANQGSEA. Trimming shortened V by 2 bases and J by 15 bases, and 17 bases separated the two germline ends. This chain's CDR3 is CSVERELLQPFF. The CDR3 nucleotides are TGCAGCGTTGAAAGAGAGCTTTTACAGCCGTTCTTC.